Following are 22 T cell receptor beta chains from one sample sequenced in a study of T cell repertoires in cytomegalovirus infection. Using its own MiXCR run on the reads, TCRdb lists one record per CDR3 protein. This sample yields about 130,000 distinct CDR3 sequences, of which 7% to 10% are seen a single time; roughly a tenth belongs to the top ten. Sequenced input: PBMCs. Source of these receptors: a human donor in good health (CMV status not recorded). Some clones in this sample may be carry-over from other donors' samples.

This clonotype showed up just a few times. This sequence joins TRBV5-1 and TRBJ1-1; possible D gene TRBD1, 5 bases. With 4 bases removed from V and 0 bases from J, the gap between germline ends came to 13 bases. The CDR3 contains 15 residues. CDR1 is SGHRS, CDR2 YFSETQ, per germline. As DNA, the CDR3 is TGCGCCAGCAGCGCCCCTTCGGGGGTGAACACTGAAGCTTTCTTT. It encodes CASSAPSGVNTEAFF.

This clonotype has ten or more counts. J is TRBJ1-1 and V is TRBV7-2; D is undetermined. The CDR3 is 14 residues long. The germline V gene has CDR1 SGHTA and CDR2 FQGNSA. Trimming left V 1 base short and J 4 bases short, with 10 bases between. CDR3 amino acids: CASSLGGISTEAFF. The CDR3 region has the DNA TGTGCCAGCAGCTTAGGGGGTATTAGCACTGAAGCTTTCTTT. The full variable domain, in which reference TRBV7-2 and TRBJ1-1 provide the parts outside the CDR3, is GAGVSQSPSNKVTEKGKDVELRCDPISGHTALYWYRQSLGQGLEFLIYFQGNSAPDKSGLPSDRFSAERTGGSVSTLTIQRTQQEDSAVYLCASSLGGISTEAFFGQGTRLTVV.

This chain connects TRBV20-1 to TRBJ2-1; D perhaps matches TRBD1 (5 bases). The CDR3 runs 16 residues. Trimming removed 3 bases at V and 5 bases at J, with 20 bases between. Germline lookup yields CDR1 DFQATT and CDR2 SNEGSKA (reference sequence). CDR3 coding DNA: TGCAGTGCTAGGTACCAAGGGGTTTTAAACAACAATGAGCAGTTCTTC. Protein sequence: CSARYQGVLNNNEQFF.

This clonotype was recorded many times. The chain recombines TRBV28 with TRBJ2-7; TRBD1 matches at 7 bases. The CDR3 spans 14 residues. The germline V gene encodes CDR1 MDHEN and CDR2 SYDVKM. The J segment lost 1 base and the V segment lost 8 bases, leaving 8 bases of the junction unmatched. The CDR3, as DNA: TGTGCCAGCCCCTCGACAGGGCAGTCCTACGAGCAGTACTTC. Its translation is CASPSTGQSYEQYF.

Worth noting for this clonotype: Its ends do not fully match the called genes, so a read error is possible. DNA for the CDR3: TGTGCCACCAGTGGTTTGGACCGCGATGGCTACACCTTC. It codes for CATSGLDRDGYTF. The chain couples TRBV24-1 to TRBJ1-2; D remains ambiguous. The CDR3 contains 13 residues. Germline V CDR1 and CDR2: KGHDR, SFDVKD.

This clonotype occurred many times. The V gene is TRBV14, the J gene TRBJ2-1; 9 bases are shared with TRBD1. The CDR3 sequence is 13 residues long. Trimming cost V 4 bases and J 6 bases; bases outside gene matches: 1. CDR1 and CDR2 (germline): SGHDN, FVKESK. In nucleotides, the CDR3 is TGTGCCAGCAGCCGGGACAGGGCCAATGAGCAGTTCTTC. This gives the protein CASSRDRANEQFF. Looking up the rest from reference TRBV14 and TRBJ2-1 gives the full variable domain: EAGVTQFPSHSVIEKGQTVTLRCDPISGHDNLYWYRRVMGKEIKFLLHFVKESKQDESGMPNNRFLAERTGGTYSTLKVQPAELEDSGVYFCASSRDRANEQFFGPGTRLTVL.

The table lists this clonotype with many counts. The chain is built from TRBV7-8 and TRBJ2-2, with no clear D. The CDR3 sequence is 15 residues long. Trimming shortened V by 5 bases and J by 4 bases, and 14 bases separated the two germline ends. Germline V gene sequence: CDR1 SGHVS, CDR2 FQNEAQ. CDR3 in amino acids: CASSPRSVFTGELFF. In nucleotides, the CDR3 is TGTGCCAGCAGCCCCCGGTCGGTGTTCACCGGGGAGCTGTTTTTT. Complete variable domain (other parts from reference TRBV7-8 and TRBJ2-2): GAGVSQSPRYKVAKRGQDVALRCDPISGHVSLFWYQQALGQGPEFLTYFQNEAQLDKSGLPSDRFFAERPEGSVSTLKIQRTQQEDSAVYLCASSPRSVFTGELFFGEGSRLTVL.

As regards this clonotype: A much bigger clone sits one base away, suggesting this may be a read error. The CDR3 region is CASSLAGEYYNKQFF. CDR3 sequence (DNA): TGTGCCAGCAGTCTAGCGGGGGAATACTACAATAAGCAGTTCTTC. The chain combines TRBV2 with TRBJ2-1; 10 bases are shared with TRBD2. The CDR3 loop spans 15 amino acids. The germline V gene has CDR1 SNHLY and CDR2 FYNNEI.

J is TRBJ1-1 and V is TRBV5-1; a possible D gene is TRBD1 (6 bases). V lost 4 bases, J lost 3 bases, and 10 bases lay in between. Germline V lookup: CDR1 SGHRS, CDR2 YFSETQ. This CDR3 region has 13 residues. CDR3 residues: CASSEPGDTEAFF. CDR3 DNA: TGCGCCAGCAGCGAACCAGGGGACACTGAAGCTTTCTTT.

Ten or more counts support this clonotype. The chain couples TRBV5-7 to TRBJ2-7; maybe TRBD1 (5 bases). TRBV5-7 is flagged as an ORF with uncertain function. The CDR3 has 14 amino acids. Trimming pared 2 bases from V and 3 bases from J, leaving 12 bases between. The chain's CDR3 is CASSFEARDYEQYF. The DNA for the CDR3 is TGTGCCAGCAGCTTCGAGGCCAGGGACTACGAGCAGTACTTC.

Many counts were recorded for this clonotype. V gene TRBV23-1 combines with J gene TRBJ2-5; D tentatively reads TRBD1 or TRBD2 (5 bases each). TRBV23-1 is an open reading frame, and its role is uncertain. V was trimmed by 0 bases and J by 9 bases, leaving 17 bases between them. This CDR3 comprises 15 residues. This CDR3 reads CASSQSRPTRGAQYF. CDR3 DNA sequence: TGCGCCAGCAGTCAATCAAGACCCACACGAGGGGCCCAGTACTTC.

This clonotype was found many times. The chain combines TRBV5-6 with TRBJ2-5; 10 nucleotides align to TRBD1. CDR1 SGHDT and CDR2 YYEEEE come from the germline V gene. V was pared by 0 bases and J by 5 bases, with 4 bases of the junction left unmatched. The CDR3 length is 15 residues. DNA for the CDR3: TGTGCCAGCAGCTTGGGGACAGGGGGTTTGGAGACCCAGTACTTC. Protein: CASSLGTGGLETQYF.

This clonotype was detected many times. The rearrangement joins TRBV10-3 to TRBJ1-1, with D maybe TRBD1 (6 bases). V was cut by 6 bases and J by 4 bases, with 15 bases left in between. The CDR3 is 14 residues long. Germline V gives CDR1 ENHRY, CDR2 SYGVKD. The CDR3 region has the DNA TGTGCCATCAGGTCGGGGGGCGAGGTCACTGAAGCTTTCTTT. Translating gives CAIRSGGEVTEAFF.

The chain carries TRBV20-1 and TRBJ1-2; D is uncertain. V shed 3 bases and J shed 6 bases, with 20 bases lying between them. CDR3 size: 15 residues. Germline CDR1 and CDR2: DFQATT and SNEGSKA (reference sequence). Here the CDR3 reads CSASSWAPTHDGYTF. The CDR3 DNA is TGCAGTGCTAGCTCTTGGGCCCCAACACATGATGGCTACACCTTC.

This clonotype has ten or more counts. This chain connects TRBV28 to TRBJ1-1, with 8 bases lining up with TRBD1. The CDR3 is 14 residues long. Germline loops: CDR1 MDHEN, CDR2 SYDVKM. Trimming removed 2 bases from V and 5 bases from J; junction bases left unmatched: 4. CDR3 sequence: CASSLPGGRTEAFF. The CDR3 DNA follows: TGTGCCAGCAGTTTACCAGGGGGCCGGACTGAAGCTTTCTTT.

The chain links TRBV20-1 to TRBJ2-1; D gene unclear. CDR1 and CDR2 (germline): DFQATT, SNEGSKA (reference sequence). The CDR3 is made up of 13 amino acids. Between the trimmed V and J ends, which lost 1 base and 8 bases, there was a span of 12 bases. The CDR3 sequence is CSARVVYGHEQFF. The CDR3 bases are TGCAGTGCTAGAGTGGTTTACGGTCATGAGCAGTTCTTC.

Ten or more counts support this clonotype. CDR3 nucleotides: TGTGCCAGCAGCCAATACCAACAGGGGAGTGGAAGCACAGATACGCAGTATTTT. Translated, it gives CASSQYQQGSGSTDTQYF. The chain uses TRBV5-5 and TRBJ2-3, with 7 bases fitting TRBD1. From germline, CDR1 is SGHKS and CDR2 YYEKEE (reference sequence). The CDR3 runs to 18 residues. V was clipped by 4 bases and J by 0 bases; unmatched bases: 14.

The chain uses TRBV4-1 and TRBJ2-3, with TRBD2 identical over 12 bases. The germline gives CDR1 MGHRA, CDR2 YSYEKL. The J segment lost 6 bases and the V segment lost 4 bases, leaving 5 bases of the junction unmatched. The CDR3 is made up of 15 amino acids. Here the CDR3 DNA reads TGCGCCAGCAGCCCGACTAGCGGGAGAAAGGATACGCAGTATTTT. Its protein is CASSPTSGRKDTQYF.

This clonotype has ten or more counts. The genes are TRBV2 and TRBJ1-1; 7 nucleotides line up with TRBD1. The CDR3 runs 14 residues. V lost 4 bases and J lost 0; bases outside the gene matches: 2. CDR1 and CDR2 (germline): SNHLY, FYNNEI. The CDR3 reads CASSAQGMNTEAFF. For the CDR3, the DNA is TGTGCCAGCAGTGCACAGGGGATGAACACTGAAGCTTTCTTT.

This clonotype was counted between two and nine times. The chain recombines TRBV28 with TRBJ2-7; no definite D call. The CDR3 extends over 13 amino acids. Germline V gives CDR1 MDHEN, CDR2 SYDVKM. Trimming shortened V by 3 bases and J by 3 bases, and 9 bases separated the two germline ends. The CDR3 bases are TGTGCCAGCAGTTTTTCGACGAACTACGAGCAGTACTTC. Amino acids: CASSFSTNYEQYF.

V and J are TRBV29-1 and TRBJ2-3, with 14 bases matching TRBD2. The CDR3 is made up of 15 amino acids. Germline trimming cut 7 bases from V and 3 bases from J; bases unmatched to any gene: 6. Germline CDR1 SQVTM, CDR2 ANQGSEA. CDR3 sequence reads: CSEGGTSGGTDTQYF. CDR3 nucleotides: TGCAGCGAGGGAGGGACTAGCGGGGGTACAGATACGCAGTATTTT.

The V and J genes are TRBV19 and TRBJ2-2; possibly TRBD1 or TRBD2 for D (5 bases each). Germline V gene sequence: CDR1 LNHDA, CDR2 SQIVND (reference sequence). CDR3 length equals 14 residues. Trimming cost V 5 bases and J 5 bases, with 12 bases left between them. The CDR3 protein is CASSGDELTGELFF. In nucleotides, the CDR3 is TGTGCCAGTAGTGGGGACGAATTAACCGGGGAGCTGTTTTTT.